Below, one T cell receptor (beta chain) is given with its context. These data originate in a study of blood T cell repertoires in COVID-19. Study as a whole: Collection of acute and convalescent COVID-19 samples took place in the United States, Italy and Spain.

Authors' methods: Cell counts per sample came from amplifying reference gene primers. Sequenced by immunoSEQ multiplex PCR; TCRdb stores in-frame clones only, minus some. The V and J calls and the clone size are those of that table, but D and trimming were determined from the DNA. The table lists about 230,000 clones, 70% to 90% of them singletons. This CDR3 has 12 residues. V shed 5 bases, J shed 7 bases, and the junction held 5 bases outside the gene matches. Specimen: peripheral blood. This chain links TRBV12-3 or TRBV12-4 with TRBJ2-7; 7 positions agree with TRBD1. The source is a woman between 70 and 85 years old with active or convalescent COVID-19. The chain's CDR3 is CASSKGQIEQYF. CDR3 in DNA: TGTGCCAGCAGTAAGGGACAGATAGAGCAGTACTTC.